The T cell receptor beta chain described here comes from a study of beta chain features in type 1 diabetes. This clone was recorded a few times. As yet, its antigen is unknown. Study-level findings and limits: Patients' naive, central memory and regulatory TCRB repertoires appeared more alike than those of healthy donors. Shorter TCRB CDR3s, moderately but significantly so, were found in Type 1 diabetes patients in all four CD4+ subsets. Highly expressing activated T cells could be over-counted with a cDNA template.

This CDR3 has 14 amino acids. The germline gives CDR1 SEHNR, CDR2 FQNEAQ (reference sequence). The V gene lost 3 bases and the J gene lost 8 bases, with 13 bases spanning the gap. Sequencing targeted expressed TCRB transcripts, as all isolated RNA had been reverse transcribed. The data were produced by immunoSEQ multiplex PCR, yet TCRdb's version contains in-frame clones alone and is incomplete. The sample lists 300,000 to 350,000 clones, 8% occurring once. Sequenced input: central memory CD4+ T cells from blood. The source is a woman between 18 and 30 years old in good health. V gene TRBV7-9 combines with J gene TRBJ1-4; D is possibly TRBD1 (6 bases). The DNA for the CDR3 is TGTGCCAGCAGCTTCGGGCAGGGGCAAGAAAAACTGTTTTTT. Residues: CASSFGQGQEKLFF.